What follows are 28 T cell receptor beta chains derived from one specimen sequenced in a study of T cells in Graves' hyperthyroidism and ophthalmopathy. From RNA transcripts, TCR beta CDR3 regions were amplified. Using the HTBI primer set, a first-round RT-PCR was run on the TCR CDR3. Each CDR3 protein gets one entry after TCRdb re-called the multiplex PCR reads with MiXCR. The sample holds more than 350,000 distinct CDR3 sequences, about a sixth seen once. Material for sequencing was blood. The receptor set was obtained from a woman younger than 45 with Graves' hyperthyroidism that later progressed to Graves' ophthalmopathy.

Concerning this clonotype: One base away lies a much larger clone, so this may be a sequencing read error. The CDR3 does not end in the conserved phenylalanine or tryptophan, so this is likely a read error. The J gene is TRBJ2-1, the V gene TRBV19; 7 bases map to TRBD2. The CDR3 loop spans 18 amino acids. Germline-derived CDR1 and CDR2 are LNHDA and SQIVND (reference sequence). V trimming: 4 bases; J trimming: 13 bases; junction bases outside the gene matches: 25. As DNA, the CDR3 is TGTGCCAGTAGTAGGCGACTCCGGGAGGTAATCCGCCCGGCAGAACAGTTCCTC. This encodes CASSRRLREVIRPAEQFL.

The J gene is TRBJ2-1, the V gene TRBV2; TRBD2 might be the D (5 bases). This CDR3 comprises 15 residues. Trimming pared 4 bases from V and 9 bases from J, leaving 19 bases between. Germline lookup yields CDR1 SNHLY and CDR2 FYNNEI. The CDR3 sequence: CASSVESGPRVEQFF. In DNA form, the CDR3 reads TGTGCCAGCAGTGTGGAGTCAGGCCCGAGGGTTGAGCAGTTCTTC.

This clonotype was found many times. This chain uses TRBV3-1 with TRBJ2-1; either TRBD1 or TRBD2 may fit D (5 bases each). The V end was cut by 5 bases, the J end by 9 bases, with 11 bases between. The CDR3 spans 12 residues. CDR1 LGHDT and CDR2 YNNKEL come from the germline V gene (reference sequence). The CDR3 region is CASSAPGTEQFF. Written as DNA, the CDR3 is TGTGCCAGCAGCGCCCCCGGGACTGAGCAGTTCTTC.

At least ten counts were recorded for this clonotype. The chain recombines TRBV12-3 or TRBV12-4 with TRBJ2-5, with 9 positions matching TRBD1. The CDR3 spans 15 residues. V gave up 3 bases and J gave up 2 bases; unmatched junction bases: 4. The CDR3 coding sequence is TGTGCCAGCAGTTTTGGGACAGGGCTTCAAGAGACCCAGTACTTC. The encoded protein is CASSFGTGLQETQYF.

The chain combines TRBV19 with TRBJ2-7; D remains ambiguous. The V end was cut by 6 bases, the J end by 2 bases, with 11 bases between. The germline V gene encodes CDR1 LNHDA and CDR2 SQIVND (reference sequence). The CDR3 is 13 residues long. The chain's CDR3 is CASSGSLAYEQYF. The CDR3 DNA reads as TGTGCCAGTAGCGGCAGTTTGGCCTACGAGCAGTACTTC. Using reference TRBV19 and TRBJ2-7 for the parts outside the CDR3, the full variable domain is DGGITQSPKYLFRKEGQNVTLSCEQNLNHDAMYWYRQDPGQGLRLIYYSQIVNDFQKGDIAEGYSVSREKKESFPLTVTSAQKNPTAFYLCASSGSLAYEQYFGPGTRLTVT.

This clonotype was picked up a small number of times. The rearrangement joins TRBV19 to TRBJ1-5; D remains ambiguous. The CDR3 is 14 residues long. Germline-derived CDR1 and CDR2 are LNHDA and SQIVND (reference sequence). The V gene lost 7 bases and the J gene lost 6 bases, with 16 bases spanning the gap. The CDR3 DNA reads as TGTGCCAGTAAGGCGGCCGACGGCGGTCAGCCCCAGCATTTT. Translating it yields CASKAADGGQPQHF.

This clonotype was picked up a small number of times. CDR3 DNA: TGTGCCAGCAGCCCTATGGACAGGGAGAATTCACCCCTCCACTTT. This translates into CASSPMDRENSPLHF. The chain carries TRBV5-4 and TRBJ1-6; 8 bases fit TRBD1. V was clipped by 4 bases and J by 7 bases; unmatched bases: 7. CDR1 is SGHNT and CDR2 is YYREEE in the germline V gene (reference sequence). The length of the CDR3 is 15 residues.

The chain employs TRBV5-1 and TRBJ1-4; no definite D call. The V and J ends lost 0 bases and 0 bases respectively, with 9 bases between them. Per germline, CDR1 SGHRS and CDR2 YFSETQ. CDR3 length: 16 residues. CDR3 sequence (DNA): TGCGCCAGCAGCTTGGGAAGAATTGCAACTAATGAAAAACTGTTTTTT. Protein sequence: CASSLGRIATNEKLFF.

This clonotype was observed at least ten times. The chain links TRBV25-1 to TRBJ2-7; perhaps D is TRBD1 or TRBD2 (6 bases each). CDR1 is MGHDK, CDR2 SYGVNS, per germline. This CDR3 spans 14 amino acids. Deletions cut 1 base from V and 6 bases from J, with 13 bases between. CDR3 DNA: TGTGCCAGCAGTGAATTAGGGGGAGGAGGCGAGCAGTACTTC. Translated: CASSELGGGGEQYF.

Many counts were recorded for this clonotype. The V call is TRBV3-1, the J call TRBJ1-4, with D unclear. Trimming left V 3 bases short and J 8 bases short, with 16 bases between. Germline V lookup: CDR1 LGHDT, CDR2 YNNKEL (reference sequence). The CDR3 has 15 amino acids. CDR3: CASSQLLALGEKLFF. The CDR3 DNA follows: TGTGCCAGCAGCCAGCTCTTGGCCCTAGGGGAAAAACTGTTTTTT.

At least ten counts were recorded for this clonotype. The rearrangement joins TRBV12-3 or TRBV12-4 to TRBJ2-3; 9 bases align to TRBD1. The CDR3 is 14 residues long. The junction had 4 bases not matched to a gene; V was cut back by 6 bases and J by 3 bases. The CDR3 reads CASRTTGGTDTQYF. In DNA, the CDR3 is TGTGCCAGCAGAACGACAGGGGGGACAGATACGCAGTATTTT.

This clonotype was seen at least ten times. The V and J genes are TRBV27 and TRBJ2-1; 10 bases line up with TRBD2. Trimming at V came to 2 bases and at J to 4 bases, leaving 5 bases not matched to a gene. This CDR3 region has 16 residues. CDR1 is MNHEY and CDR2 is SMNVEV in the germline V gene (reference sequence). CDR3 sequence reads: CASSLIAGGTYNEQFF. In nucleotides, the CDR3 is TGTGCCAGCAGTTTAATAGCGGGAGGAACTTACAATGAGCAGTTCTTC.

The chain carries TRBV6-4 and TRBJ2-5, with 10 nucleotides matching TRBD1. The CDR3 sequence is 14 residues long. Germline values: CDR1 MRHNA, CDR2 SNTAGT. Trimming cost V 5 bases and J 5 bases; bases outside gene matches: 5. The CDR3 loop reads CASSPDRGVETQYF. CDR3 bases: TGTGCCAGCAGTCCGGACAGGGGGGTCGAGACCCAGTACTTC.

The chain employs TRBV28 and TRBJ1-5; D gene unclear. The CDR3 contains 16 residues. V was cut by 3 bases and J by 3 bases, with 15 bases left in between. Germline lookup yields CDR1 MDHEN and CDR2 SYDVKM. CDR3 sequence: CASSFARGGANQPQHF. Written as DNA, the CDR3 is TGTGCCAGCAGTTTCGCCCGGGGTGGTGCCAATCAGCCCCAGCATTTT. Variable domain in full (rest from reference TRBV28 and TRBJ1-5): DVKVTQSSRYLVKRTGEKVFLECVQDMDHENMFWYRQDPGLGLRLIYFSYDVKMKEKGDIPEGYSVSREKKERFSLILESASTNQTSMYLCASSFARGGANQPQHFGDGTRLSIL.

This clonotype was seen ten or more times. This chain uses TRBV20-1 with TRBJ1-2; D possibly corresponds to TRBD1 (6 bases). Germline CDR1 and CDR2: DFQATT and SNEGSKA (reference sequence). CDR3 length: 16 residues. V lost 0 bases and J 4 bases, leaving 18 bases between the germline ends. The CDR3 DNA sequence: TGCAGTGCTAGAGACCCATATGGACAGCCCCTCTATGGCTACACCTTC. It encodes CSARDPYGQPLYGYTF.

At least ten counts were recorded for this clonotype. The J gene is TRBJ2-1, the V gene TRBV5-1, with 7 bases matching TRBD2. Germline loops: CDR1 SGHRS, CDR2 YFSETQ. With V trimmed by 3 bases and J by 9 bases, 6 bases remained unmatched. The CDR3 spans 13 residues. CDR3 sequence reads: CASSWTSNFEQFF. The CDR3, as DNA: TGCGCCAGCAGCTGGACTAGTAACTTTGAGCAGTTCTTC.

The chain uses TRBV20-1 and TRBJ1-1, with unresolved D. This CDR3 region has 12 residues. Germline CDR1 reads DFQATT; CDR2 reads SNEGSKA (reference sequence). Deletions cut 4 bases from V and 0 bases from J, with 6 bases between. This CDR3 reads CSANRMNTEAFF. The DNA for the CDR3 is TGCAGTGCTAACCGAATGAACACTGAAGCTTTCTTT.

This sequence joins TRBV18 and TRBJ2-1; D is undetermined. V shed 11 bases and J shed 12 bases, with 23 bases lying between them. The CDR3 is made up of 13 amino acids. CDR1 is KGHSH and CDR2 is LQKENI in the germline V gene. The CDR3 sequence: CAGTRDTPKRQFF. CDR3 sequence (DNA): TGTGCCGGAACCCGTGACACCCCGAAAAGGCAGTTCTTC.

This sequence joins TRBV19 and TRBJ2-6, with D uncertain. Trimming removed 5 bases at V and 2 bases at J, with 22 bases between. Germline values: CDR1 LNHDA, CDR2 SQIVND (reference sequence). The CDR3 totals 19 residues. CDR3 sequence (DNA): TGTGCCAGTAGTCCTTCCCCTACCAGCACGTGGGCTGGGGCCAACGTCCTGACTTTC. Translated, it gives CASSPSPTSTWAGANVLTF.

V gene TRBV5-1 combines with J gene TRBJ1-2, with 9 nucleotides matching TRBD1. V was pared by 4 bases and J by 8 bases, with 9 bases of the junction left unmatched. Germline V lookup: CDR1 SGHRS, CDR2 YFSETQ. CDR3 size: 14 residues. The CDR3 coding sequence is TGCGCCAGCAGCCCGCAACAGGGGGCTGGGGGCTACACCTTC. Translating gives CASSPQQGAGGYTF.

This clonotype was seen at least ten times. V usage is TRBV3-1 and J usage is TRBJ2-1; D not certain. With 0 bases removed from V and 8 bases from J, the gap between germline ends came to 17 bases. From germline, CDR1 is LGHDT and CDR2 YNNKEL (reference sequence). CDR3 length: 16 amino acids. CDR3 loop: CASSQDLLTMADEQFF. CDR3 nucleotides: TGTGCCAGCAGCCAAGATTTGTTGACCATGGCGGATGAGCAGTTCTTC.

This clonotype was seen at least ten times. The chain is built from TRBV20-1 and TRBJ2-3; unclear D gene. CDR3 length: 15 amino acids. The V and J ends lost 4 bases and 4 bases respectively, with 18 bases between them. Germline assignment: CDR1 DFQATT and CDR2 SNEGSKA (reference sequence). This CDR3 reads CSATSLRLAADTQYF. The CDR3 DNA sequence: TGCAGTGCTACCTCCTTGCGCCTTGCCGCAGATACGCAGTATTTT.

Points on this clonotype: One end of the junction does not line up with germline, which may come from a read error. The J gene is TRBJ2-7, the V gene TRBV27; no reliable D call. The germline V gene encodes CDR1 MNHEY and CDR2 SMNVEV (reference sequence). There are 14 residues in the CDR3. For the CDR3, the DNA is TGTGCCAGCAGAACTTTGGACGGAACCTACGAGCAGTGCTTC. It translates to CASRTLDGTYEQCF.

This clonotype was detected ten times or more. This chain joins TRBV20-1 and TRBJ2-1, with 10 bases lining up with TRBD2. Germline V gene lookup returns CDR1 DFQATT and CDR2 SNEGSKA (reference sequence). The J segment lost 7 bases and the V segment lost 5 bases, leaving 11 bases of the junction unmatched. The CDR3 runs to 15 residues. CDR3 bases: TGCAGTGCTCATATTCTAGCGGGAGCTACGAATGAGCAGTTCTTC. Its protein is CSAHILAGATNEQFF.

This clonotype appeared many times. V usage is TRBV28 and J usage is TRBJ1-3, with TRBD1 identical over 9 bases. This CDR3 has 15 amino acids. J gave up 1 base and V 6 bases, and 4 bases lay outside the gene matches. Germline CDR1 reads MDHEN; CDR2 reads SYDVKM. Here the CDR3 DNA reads TGTGCCAGCAGATACGGGACAGGGTCTGGAAACACCATATATTTT. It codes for CASRYGTGSGNTIYF.

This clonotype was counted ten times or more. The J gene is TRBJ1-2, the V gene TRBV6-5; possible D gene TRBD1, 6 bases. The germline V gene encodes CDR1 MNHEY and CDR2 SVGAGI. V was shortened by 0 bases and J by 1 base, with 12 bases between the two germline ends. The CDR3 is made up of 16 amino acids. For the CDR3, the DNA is TGTGCCAGCAGTTACTCTTTCGGACAGATTAACTATGGCTACACCTTC. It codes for CASSYSFGQINYGYTF.

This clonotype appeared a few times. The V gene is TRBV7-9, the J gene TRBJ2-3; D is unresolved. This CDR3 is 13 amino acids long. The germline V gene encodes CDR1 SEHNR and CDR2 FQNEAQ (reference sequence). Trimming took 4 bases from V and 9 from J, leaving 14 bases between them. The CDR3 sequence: CASSSLGSHTQYF. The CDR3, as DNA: TGTGCCAGCAGCTCCCTAGGTAGCCACACGCAGTATTTT.

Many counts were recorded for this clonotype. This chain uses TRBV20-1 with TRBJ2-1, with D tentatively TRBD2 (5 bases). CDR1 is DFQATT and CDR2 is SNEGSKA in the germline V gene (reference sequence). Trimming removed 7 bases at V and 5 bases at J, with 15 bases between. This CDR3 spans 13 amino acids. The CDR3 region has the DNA TGCAGTGAGAGGGTGGCAGAGAACAATGAGCAGTTCTTC. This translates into CSERVAENNEQFF.